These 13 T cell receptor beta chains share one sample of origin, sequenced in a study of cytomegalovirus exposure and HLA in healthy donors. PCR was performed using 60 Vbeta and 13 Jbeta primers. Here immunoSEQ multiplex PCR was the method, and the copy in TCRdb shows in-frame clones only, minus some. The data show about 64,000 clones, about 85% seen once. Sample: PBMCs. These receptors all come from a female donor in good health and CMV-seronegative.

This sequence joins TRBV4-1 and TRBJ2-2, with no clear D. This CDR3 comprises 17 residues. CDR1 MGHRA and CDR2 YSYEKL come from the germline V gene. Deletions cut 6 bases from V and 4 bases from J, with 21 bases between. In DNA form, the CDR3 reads TGCGCCAGCAGAAGTCCCCTTAGAGGTTCGATCACCGGGGAGCTGTTTTTT. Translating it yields CASRSPLRGSITGELFF.

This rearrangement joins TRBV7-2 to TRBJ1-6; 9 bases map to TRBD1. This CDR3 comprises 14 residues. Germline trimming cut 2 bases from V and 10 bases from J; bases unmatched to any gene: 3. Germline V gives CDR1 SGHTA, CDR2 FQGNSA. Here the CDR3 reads CASSLIGTGSPLHF. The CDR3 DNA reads TGTGCCAGCAGCTTAATCGGGACAGGGTCACCCCTCCACTTT.

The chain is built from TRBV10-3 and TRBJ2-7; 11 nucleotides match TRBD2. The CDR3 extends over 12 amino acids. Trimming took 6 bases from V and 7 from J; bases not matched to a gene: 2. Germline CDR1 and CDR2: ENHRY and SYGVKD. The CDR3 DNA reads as TGTGCCATCAGCAGGACTAGCGGGGAGCAGTACTTC. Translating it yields CAISRTSGEQYF.

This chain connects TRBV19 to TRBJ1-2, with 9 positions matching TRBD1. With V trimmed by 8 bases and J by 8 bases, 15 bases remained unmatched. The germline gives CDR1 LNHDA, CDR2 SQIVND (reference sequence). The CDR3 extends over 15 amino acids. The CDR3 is CASLQWDRAERGYTF. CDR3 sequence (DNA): TGTGCCAGTCTGCAATGGGACAGGGCGGAAAGAGGCTACACCTTC. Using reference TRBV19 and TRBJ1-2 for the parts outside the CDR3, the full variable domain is DGGITQSPKYLFRKEGQNVTLSCEQNLNHDAMYWYRQDPGQGLRLIYYSQIVNDFQKGDIAEGYSVSREKKESFPLTVTSAQKNPTAFYLCASLQWDRAERGYTFGSGTRLTVV.

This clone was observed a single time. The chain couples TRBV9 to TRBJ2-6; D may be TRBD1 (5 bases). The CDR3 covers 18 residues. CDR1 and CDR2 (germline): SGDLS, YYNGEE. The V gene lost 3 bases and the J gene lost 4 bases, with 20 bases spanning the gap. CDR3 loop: CASSGRQLVLGGANVLTF. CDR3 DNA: TGTGCCAGCAGCGGTCGACAGCTCGTCCTGGGAGGGGCCAACGTCCTGACTTTC.

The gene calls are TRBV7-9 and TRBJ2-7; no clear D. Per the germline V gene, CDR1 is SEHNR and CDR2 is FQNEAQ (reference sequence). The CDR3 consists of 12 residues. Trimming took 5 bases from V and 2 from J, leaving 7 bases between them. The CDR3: CASSPRAYEQYF. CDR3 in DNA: TGTGCCAGCAGCCCGAGAGCCTACGAGCAGTACTTC.

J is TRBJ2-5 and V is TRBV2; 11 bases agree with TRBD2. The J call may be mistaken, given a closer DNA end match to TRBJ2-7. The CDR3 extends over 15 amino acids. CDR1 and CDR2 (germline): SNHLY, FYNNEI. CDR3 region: CASRPTSGNVYEQYF. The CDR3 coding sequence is TGTGCCAGCAGGCCGACTAGCGGGAACGTCTACGAGCAGTACTTC.

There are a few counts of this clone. This CDR3 is CASSTSGTGPHEQYF. The DNA for the CDR3 is TGTGCCAGCAGTACGTCCGGGACAGGGCCCCACGAGCAGTACTTC. The genes are TRBV6-5 and TRBJ2-7; the match to TRBD1 covers 9 bases. CDR1 is MNHEY, CDR2 SVGAGI, per germline. This CDR3 is built from 15 residues. Trimming at V came to 5 bases and at J to 5 bases, leaving 10 bases not matched to a gene.

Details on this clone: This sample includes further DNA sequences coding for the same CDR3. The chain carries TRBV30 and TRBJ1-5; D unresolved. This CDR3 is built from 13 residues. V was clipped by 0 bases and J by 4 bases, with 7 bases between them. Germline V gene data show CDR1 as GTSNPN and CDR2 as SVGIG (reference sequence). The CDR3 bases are TGTGCCTGGAGTGTCGGAGGGAATCAGCCCCAGCATTTT. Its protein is CAWSVGGNQPQHF. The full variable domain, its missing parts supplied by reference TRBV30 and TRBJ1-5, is SQTIHQWPATLVQPVGSPLSLECTVEGTSNPNLYWYRQAAGRGLQLLFYSVGIGQISSEVPQNLSASRPQDRQFILSSKKLLLSDSGFYLCAWSVGGNQPQHFGDGTRLSIL.

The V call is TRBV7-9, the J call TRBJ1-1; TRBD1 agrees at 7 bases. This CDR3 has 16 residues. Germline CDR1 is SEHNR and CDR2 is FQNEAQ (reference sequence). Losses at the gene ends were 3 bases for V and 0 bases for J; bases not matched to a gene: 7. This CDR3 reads CASSLDRSPMNTEAFF. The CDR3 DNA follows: TGTGCCAGCAGCTTGGACAGGAGCCCGATGAACACTGAAGCTTTCTTT. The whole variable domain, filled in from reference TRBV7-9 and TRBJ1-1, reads DTGVSQNPRHKITKRGQNVTFRCDPISEHNRLYWYRQTLGQGPEFLTYFQNEAQLEKSRLLSDRFSAERPKGSFSTLEIQRTEQGDSAMYLCASSLDRSPMNTEAFFGQGTRLTVV.

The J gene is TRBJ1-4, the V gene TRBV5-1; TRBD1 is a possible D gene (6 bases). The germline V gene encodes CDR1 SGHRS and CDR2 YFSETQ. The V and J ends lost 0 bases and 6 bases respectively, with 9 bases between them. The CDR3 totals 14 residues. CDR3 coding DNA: TGCGCCAGCAGCTTGGAACAGGGCGATGAAAAACTGTTTTTT. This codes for CASSLEQGDEKLFF.

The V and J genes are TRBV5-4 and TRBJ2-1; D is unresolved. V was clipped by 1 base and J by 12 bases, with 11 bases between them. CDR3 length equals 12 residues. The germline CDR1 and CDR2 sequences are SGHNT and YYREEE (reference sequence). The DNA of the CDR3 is TGTGCCAGCAGCTTGCCCCACACGGGGCAGTTCTTC. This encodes CASSLPHTGQFF. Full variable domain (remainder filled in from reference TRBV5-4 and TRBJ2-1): ETGVTQSPTHLIKTRGQQVTLRCSSQSGHNTVSWYQQALGQGPQFIFQYYREEENGRGNFPPRFSGLQFPNYSSELNVNALELDDSALYLCASSLPHTGQFFGPGTRLTVL.

This chain's CDR3 is CASTPTGLSYNSPLHF. In DNA, the CDR3 is TGTGCCAGTACCCCGACAGGGCTCTCCTATAATTCACCCCTCCACTTT. The V and J genes are TRBV19 and TRBJ1-6; 7 bases agree with TRBD1. The CDR3 is 16 residues long. V lost 7 bases, J lost 0 bases, and 6 bases stayed unmatched. Germline loops: CDR1 LNHDA, CDR2 SQIVND (reference sequence).